These T cell receptor beta chains were read from a single sample in a study of Ad26.COV2.S vaccination and SARS-CoV-2 variants. Some clones are missing from TCRdb's copy, which holds only in-frame ones; the method was immunoSEQ multiplex PCR. The sample lists 300,000 to 400,000 clones, approximately 86% occurring once. This specimen was peripheral blood, taken in a trial of Ad26.COV2.S vaccine versus placebo. All receptors derive from a person aged 18 to 65 who received the Ad26.COV2.S COVID-19 vaccine or a placebo. Both conserved end residues are part of each CDR3. A D gene is named only where the DNA matches it firmly. Size tells how often a clone was seen (once, few, many) or the class of an expanded clone, and some rows leave it out.

>TRBV7-8|NA|TRBJ2-5|NA
CASSLYVETQYF
TGTGCCAGCAGCTTATATGTGGAGACCCAGTACTTC
>TRBV6-5|NA|TRBJ1-1|NA
CASSTLNTEAFF
TGTGCCAGCAGTACGCTGAACACTGAAGCTTTCTTT
>TRBV28|NA|TRBJ1-2|TRBD1
CASSPSPDRVFNYGYTF
TGTGCCAGCAGCCCCAGCCCAGACAGGGTCTTTAACTATGGCTACACCTTC
>TRBV6-2/TRBV6-3|NA|TRBJ2-2|NA
CASSRGLYTGELFF
TGTGCCAGCAGCCGCGGACTCTACACCGGGGAGCTGTTTTTT
>TRBV23-1|NA|TRBJ1-1|NA
CASSPMNTEAFF
TGCGCCAGCAGCCCGATGAACACTGAAGCTTTCTTT
>TRBV13|NA|TRBJ2-7|TRBD2
CASSLRGGNEQYF
TGTGCCAGCAGCTTGCGGGGGGGGAACGAGCAGTACTTC
>TRBV9|NA|TRBJ2-2|TRBD2
CASSVDSRGGAIGELFF
TGTGCCAGCAGCGTTGATTCGCGCGGGGGGGCAATCGGGGAGCTGTTTTTT
>TRBV30|NA|TRBJ1-1|NA
CAWSEDRRTEAFF
TGTGCCTGGAGTGAGGACAGACGAACTGAAGCTTTCTTT
>TRBV9|once|TRBJ1-2|NA
CASSVETTAYYGYTF
TGTGCCAGCAGCGTAGAAACGACAGCATACTATGGCTACACCTTC
>TRBV29-1|few|TRBJ1-1|TRBD1
CSVGTGFLGRAEAFF
TGCAGCGTAGGGACAGGGTTTTTAGGCCGTGCTGAAGCTTTCTTT
>TRBV18|NA|TRBJ2-3|NA
CASSPPRDPDTQYF
TGTGCCAGCTCACCACCGAGGGACCCAGATACGCAGTATTTT
>TRBV5-6|NA|TRBJ1-4|NA
CASSSVRTNEKLFF
TGTGCCAGCAGCTCAGTGAGAACTAATGAAAAACTGTTTTTT
>TRBV6-5|NA|TRBJ2-5|TRBD1
CASRRQGRETQYF
TGTGCCAGCAGACGACAGGGGCGAGAGACCCAGTACTTC
>TRBV4-1|NA|TRBJ2-1|NA
CASSPFDTSSYNEQFF
TGCGCCAGCAGCCCGTTTGACACGAGCTCCTACAATGAGCAGTTCTTC
>TRBV7-8|NA|TRBJ1-1|NA
CASSFTLNTEAFF
TGTGCCAGCAGCTTTACCCTGAACACTGAAGCTTTCTTT
>TRBV6-6|NA|TRBJ2-4|TRBD1
CASRRQGSLAKNIQYF
TGTGCCAGCAGGCGACAGGGAAGTTTGGCCAAAAACATTCAGTACTTC
>TRBV7-9|NA|TRBJ2-2|TRBD1
CASSSQGGGTGELFF
TGTGCCAGCAGCTCACAGGGGGGCGGCACCGGGGAGCTGTTTTTT
>TRBV7-2|NA|TRBJ1-2|NA
CASSLISNYGYTF
TGTGCCAGCAGCTTAATTTCTAACTATGGCTACACCTTC
>TRBV7-6|NA|TRBJ1-2|TRBD1
CASSLGFRGLDYGYTF
TGTGCCAGCAGCTTAGGGTTCAGGGGGCTCGACTATGGCTACACCTTC
>TRBV5-4|NA|TRBJ2-3|TRBD2
CASSSKGGGGTDTQYF
TGTGCCAGCAGCTCCAAGGGCGGGGGGGGCACAGATACGCAGTATTTT
>TRBV19|NA|TRBJ1-4|NA
CASGKTGKLFF
TGTGCCAGTGGTAAGACGGGAAAACTGTTTTTT
>TRBV5-1|NA|TRBJ2-7|NA
CASSLEGSSAYEQYF
TGCGCCAGCAGCTTGGAAGGTAGTTCGGCCTACGAGCAGTACTTC
>TRBV6-5|few|TRBJ2-7|TRBD2
CASRAAGGKEYEQYF
TGTGCCAGCAGGGCGGCGGGGGGGAAGGAATACGAGCAGTACTTC
>TRBV7-9|NA|TRBJ1-1|NA
CASSLRLNTEAFF
TGTGCCAGCAGCTTACGATTGAACACTGAAGCTTTCTTT
>TRBV11-2|NA|TRBJ1-5|NA
CASSLVINQPQHF
TGTGCCAGCAGCTTAGTAATTAATCAGCCCCAGCATTTT
>TRBV5-1|NA|TRBJ2-7|NA
CASSLEPSSYEQYF
TGCGCCAGCAGCTTGGAACCGAGCTCCTACGAGCAGTACTTC
>TRBV6-5|NA|TRBJ1-1|NA
CASSLGPGWNTEAFF
TGTGCCAGCAGTTTAGGTCCCGGATGGAACACTGAAGCTTTCTTT
>TRBV18|NA|TRBJ2-3|TRBD2
CASSPKERGRLRTQYF
TGTGCCAGCTCACCAAAGGAGCGGGGGCGGCTCCGTACGCAGTATTTT
>TRBV15|few|TRBJ1-1|NA
CATSRSQGTEAFF
TGTGCCACCAGCAGAAGTCAGGGGACTGAAGCTTTCTTT
>TRBV30|few|TRBJ2-7|TRBD1
CAWSTPWTGREQYF
TGTGCCTGGAGTACGCCCTGGACAGGGCGCGAGCAGTACTTC
>TRBV4-1|NA|TRBJ1-6|NA
CASSQGPGDSPLHF
TGCGCCAGCAGCCAAGGCCCGGGGGATTCACCCCTCCACTTT
>TRBV19|NA|TRBJ1-2|TRBD1
CASHNRGQGGAYGYTF
TGTGCCAGTCACAACCGTGGACAGGGAGGGGCCTATGGCTACACCTTC
>TRBV19|NA|TRBJ1-1|TRBD1
CASSIKDRGITEAFF
TGTGCCAGTAGTATAAAGGACAGGGGGATCACTGAAGCTTTCTTT
>TRBV5-1|NA|TRBJ2-7|NA
CASSRELVPYEQYF
TGCGCCAGCAGCCGGGAGTTGGTTCCCTACGAGCAGTACTTC
>TRBV29-1|NA|TRBJ2-3|NA
CSVGDTQYF
TGCAGCGTTGGCGATACGCAGTATTTT
>TRBV29-1|once|TRBJ1-1|TRBD1
CSAQRQGATEAFF
TGCAGCGCCCAGAGACAGGGCGCCACTGAAGCTTTCTTT
>TRBV19|NA|TRBJ2-2|TRBD1
CASSSRDSKRTGELFF
TGTGCCAGTAGTTCCCGGGACAGTAAACGGACCGGGGAGCTGTTTTTT
>TRBV27|many|TRBJ2-5|NA
CASSPGSSGNAETQYF
TGTGCCAGCAGCCCAGGGTCTTCAGGGAACGCGGAGACCCAGTACTTC
>TRBV5-1|NA|TRBJ2-2|TRBD1
CVSSPRDRVAGELFF
TGCGTCAGCAGCCCCCGGGACAGGGTTGCCGGGGAGCTGTTTTTT
>TRBV5-1|NA|TRBJ1-1|NA
CASSFSGAGAEAFF
TGCGCCAGCAGCTTCTCAGGGGCAGGGGCTGAAGCTTTCTTT
>TRBV5-4|NA|TRBJ2-4|TRBD1
CASSLGDRVAKNIQYF
TGTGCCAGCAGCTTGGGGGACAGGGTAGCCAAAAACATTCAGTACTTC
>TRBV7-2|NA|TRBJ2-2|NA
CASSLGTYRDGRELFF
TGTGCCAGCAGCTTAGGCACTTACAGGGATGGTAGGGAGCTGTTTTTT
>TRBV7-9|NA|TRBJ1-2|NA
CASSPRAGTRSGYTF
TGTGCCAGCAGCCCCCGGGCCGGGACGAGAAGTGGCTACACCTTC
>TRBV5-6|once|TRBJ2-3|TRBD2
CASSLRGVSTDTQYF
TGTGCCAGCAGCTTGCGGGGGGTCAGCACAGATACGCAGTATTTT
>TRBV9|NA|TRBJ2-7|TRBD1
CASSPTTKTGPEQYF
TGTGCCAGCAGCCCAACAACCAAGACAGGGCCCGAGCAGTACTTC
>TRBV30|NA|TRBJ1-2|NA
CAWIRGGGYTF
TGTGCCTGGATAAGAGGGGGTGGCTACACCTTC
>TRBV9|NA|TRBJ1-2|TRBD1
CASSQGQNYGYTF
TGTGCCAGCAGCCAGGGACAGAACTATGGCTACACCTTC
>TRBV11-3|NA|TRBJ2-2|NA
CASSPSRGNTGELFF
TGTGCCAGCAGCCCCTCCCGGGGGAACACCGGGGAGCTGTTTTTT